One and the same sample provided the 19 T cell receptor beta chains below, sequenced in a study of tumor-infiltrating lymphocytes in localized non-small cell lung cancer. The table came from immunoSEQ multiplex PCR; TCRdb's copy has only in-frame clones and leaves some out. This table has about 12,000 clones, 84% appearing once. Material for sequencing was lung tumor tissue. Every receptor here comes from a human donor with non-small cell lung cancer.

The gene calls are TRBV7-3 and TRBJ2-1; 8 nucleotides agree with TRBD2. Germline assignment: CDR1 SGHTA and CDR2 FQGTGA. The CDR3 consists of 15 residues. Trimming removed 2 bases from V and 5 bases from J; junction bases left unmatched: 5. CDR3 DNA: TGTGCCAGCAGCTTAGCGGGGGGCATAGACAATGAGCAGTTCTTC. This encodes CASSLAGGIDNEQFF.

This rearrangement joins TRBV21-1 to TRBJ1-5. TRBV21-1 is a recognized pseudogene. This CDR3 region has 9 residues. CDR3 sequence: CASSWPQHF. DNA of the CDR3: TGTGCCAGTTCTTGGCCCCAGCATTTT.

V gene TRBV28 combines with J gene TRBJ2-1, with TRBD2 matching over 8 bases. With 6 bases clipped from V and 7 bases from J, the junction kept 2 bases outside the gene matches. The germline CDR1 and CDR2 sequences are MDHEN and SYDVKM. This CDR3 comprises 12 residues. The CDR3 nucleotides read TGTGCCAGCAGCTTAGCGGGAAATGAGCAGTTCTTC. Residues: CASSLAGNEQFF. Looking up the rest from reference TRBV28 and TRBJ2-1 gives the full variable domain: DVKVTQSSRYLVKRTGEKVFLECVQDMDHENMFWYRQDPGLGLRLIYFSYDVKMKEKGDIPEGYSVSREKKERFSLILESASTNQTSMYLCASSLAGNEQFFGPGTRLTVL.

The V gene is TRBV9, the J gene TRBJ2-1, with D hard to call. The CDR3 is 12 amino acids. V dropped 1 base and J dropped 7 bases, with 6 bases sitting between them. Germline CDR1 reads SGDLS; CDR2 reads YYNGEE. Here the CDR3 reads CASSVMGNEQFF. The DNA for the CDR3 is TGTGCCAGCAGCGTAATGGGTAATGAGCAGTTCTTC.

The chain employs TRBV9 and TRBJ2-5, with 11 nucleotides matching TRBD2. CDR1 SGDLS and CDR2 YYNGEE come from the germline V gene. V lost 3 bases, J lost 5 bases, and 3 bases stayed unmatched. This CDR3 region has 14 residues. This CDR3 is CASSASGGQETQYF. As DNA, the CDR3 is TGTGCCAGCAGCGCTAGCGGGGGGCAGGAGACCCAGTACTTC.

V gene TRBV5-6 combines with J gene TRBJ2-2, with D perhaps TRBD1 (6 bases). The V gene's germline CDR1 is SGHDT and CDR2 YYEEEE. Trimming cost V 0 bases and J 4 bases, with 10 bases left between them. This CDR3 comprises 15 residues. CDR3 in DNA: TGTGCCAGCAGCTTGGACCCCAGGGGCACCGGGGAGCTGTTTTTT. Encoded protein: CASSLDPRGTGELFF.

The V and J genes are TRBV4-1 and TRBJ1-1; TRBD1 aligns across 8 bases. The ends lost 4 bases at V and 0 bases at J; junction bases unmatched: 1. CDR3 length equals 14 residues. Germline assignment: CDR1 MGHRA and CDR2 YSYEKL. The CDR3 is CASSPTGVNTEAFF. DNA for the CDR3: TGCGCCAGCAGCCCGACAGGGGTGAACACTGAAGCTTTCTTT.

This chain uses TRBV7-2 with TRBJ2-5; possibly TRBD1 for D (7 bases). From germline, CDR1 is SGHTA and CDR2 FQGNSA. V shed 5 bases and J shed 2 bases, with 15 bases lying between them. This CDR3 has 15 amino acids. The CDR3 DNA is TGTGCCAGCAGCCTGTCAGGGGGGCCTCAAGAGACCCAGTACTTC. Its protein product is CASSLSGGPQETQYF.

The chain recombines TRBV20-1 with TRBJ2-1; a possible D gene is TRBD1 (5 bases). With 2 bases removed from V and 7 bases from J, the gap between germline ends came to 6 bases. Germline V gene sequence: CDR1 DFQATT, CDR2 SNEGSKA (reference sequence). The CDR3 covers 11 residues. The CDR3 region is CSARRGNEQFF. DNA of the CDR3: TGCAGTGCTAGAAGGGGAAATGAGCAGTTCTTC.

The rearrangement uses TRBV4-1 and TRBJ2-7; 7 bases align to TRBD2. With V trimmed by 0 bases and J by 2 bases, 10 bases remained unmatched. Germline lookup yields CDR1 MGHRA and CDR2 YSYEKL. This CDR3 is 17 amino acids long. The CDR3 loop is CASSQDGPPAGPYEQYF. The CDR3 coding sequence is TGCGCCAGCAGCCAAGACGGACCACCAGCGGGGCCCTACGAGCAGTACTTC.

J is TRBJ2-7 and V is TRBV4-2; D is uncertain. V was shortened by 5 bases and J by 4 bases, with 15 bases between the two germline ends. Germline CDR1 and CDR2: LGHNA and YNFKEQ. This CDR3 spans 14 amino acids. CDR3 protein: CASSSDLIGYEQYF. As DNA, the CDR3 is TGTGCCAGCAGCTCGGACCTAATTGGGTACGAGCAGTACTTC.

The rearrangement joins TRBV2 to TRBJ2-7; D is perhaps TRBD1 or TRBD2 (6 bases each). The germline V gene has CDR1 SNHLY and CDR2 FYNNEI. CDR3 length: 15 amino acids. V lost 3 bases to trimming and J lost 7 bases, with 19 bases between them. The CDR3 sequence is CASSDNPGASGEQYF. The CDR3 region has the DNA TGTGCCAGCAGTGACAACCCGGGGGCGTCTGGAGAGCAGTACTTC. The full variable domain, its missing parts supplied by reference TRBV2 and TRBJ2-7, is EPEVTQTPSHQVTQMGQEVILRCVPISNHLYFYWYRQILGQKVEFLVSFYNNEISEKSEIFDDQFSVERPDGSNFTLKIRSTKLEDSAMYFCASSDNPGASGEQYFGPGTRLTVT.

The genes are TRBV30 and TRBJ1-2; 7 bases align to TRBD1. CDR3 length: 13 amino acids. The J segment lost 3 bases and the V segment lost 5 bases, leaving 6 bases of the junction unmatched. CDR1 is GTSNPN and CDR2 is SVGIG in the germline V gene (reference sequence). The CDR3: CAWSGGVYYGYTF. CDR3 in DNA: TGTGCCTGGTCAGGGGGGGTGTACTATGGCTACACCTTC.

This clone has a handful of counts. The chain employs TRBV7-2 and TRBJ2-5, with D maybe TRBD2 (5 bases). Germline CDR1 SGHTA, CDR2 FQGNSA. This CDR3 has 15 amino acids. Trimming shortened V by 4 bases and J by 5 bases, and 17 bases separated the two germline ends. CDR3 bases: TGTGCCAGCAGCTATAAGGACTGGGTGGGGGAGACCCAGTACTTC. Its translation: CASSYKDWVGETQYF. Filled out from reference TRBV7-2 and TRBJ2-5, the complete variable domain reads GAGVSQSPSNKVTEKGKDVELRCDPISGHTALYWYRQSLGQGLEFLIYFQGNSAPDKSGLPSDRFSAERTGGSVSTLTIQRTQQEDSAVYLCASSYKDWVGETQYFGPGTRLLVL.

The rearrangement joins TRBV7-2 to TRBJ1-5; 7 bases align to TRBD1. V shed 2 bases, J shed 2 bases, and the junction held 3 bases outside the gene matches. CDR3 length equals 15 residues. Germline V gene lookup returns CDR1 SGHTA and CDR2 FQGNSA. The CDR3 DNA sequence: TGTGCCAGCAGCTTAAAACAGGGGCGCAATCAGCCCCAGCATTTT. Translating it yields CASSLKQGRNQPQHF.

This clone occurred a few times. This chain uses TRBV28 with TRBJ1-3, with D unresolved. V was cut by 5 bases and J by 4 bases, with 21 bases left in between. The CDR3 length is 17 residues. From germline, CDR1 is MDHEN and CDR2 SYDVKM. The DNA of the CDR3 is TGTGCCAGCAGTCCCCTTGGTGGGCCTCGCCTCGGAAACACCATATATTTT. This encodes CASSPLGGPRLGNTIYF.

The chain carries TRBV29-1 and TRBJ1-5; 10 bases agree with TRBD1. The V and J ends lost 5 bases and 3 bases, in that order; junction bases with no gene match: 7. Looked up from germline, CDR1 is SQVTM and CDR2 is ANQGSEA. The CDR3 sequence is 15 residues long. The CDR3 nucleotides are TGCAGCGTTAGCCGGGACAGGGGATACAATCAGCCCCAGCATTTT. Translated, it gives CSVSRDRGYNQPQHF. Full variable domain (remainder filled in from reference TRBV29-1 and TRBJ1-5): SAVISQKPSRDICQRGTSLTIQCQVDSQVTMMFWYRQQPGQSLTLIATANQGSEATYESGFVIDKFPISRPNLTFSTLTVSNMSPEDSSIYLCSVSRDRGYNQPQHFGDGTRLSIL.

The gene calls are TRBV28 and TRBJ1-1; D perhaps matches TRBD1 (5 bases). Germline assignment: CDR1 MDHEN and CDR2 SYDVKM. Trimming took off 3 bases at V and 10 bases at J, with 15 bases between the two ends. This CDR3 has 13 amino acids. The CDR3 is CASSFEGRGVAFF. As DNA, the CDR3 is TGTGCCAGCAGTTTCGAGGGGCGTGGAGTAGCTTTCTTT.

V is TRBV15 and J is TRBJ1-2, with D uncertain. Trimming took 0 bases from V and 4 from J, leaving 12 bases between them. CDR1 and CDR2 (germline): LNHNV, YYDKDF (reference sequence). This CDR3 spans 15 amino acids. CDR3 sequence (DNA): TGTGCCACCAGCAGAGATATGCGGACTCTCTATGGCTACACCTTC. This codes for CATSRDMRTLYGYTF.